The 28 T cell receptor beta chains below come from one sample, sequenced in a study of T cell responses to AZD1222 COVID-19 vaccine. Generated by immunoSEQ multiplex PCR, the TCRdb table keeps only in-frame clones and is missing some. The sample includes 150,000 or so clones, roughly nine tenths of them seen just once. Sample: peripheral blood, taken on day 0 of AZD1222 vaccination. These receptor sequences come from an adult in good health.

The rearrangement links TRBV6-2 or TRBV6-3 to TRBJ1-3, with D possibly being TRBD1 (6 bases). Trimming cost V 2 bases and J 2 bases, with 13 bases left between them. CDR1 is MNHEY, CDR2 SVGEGT, per germline. The length of the CDR3 is 16 residues. As DNA, the CDR3 is TGTGCCAGCAGTTACGGTTCAGGGGCGACTGGAAACACCATATATTTT. Its translation is CASSYGSGATGNTIYF.

The V call is TRBV5-6, the J call TRBJ1-6; D remains unclear. Germline loops: CDR1 SGHDT, CDR2 YYEEEE. This CDR3 spans 17 amino acids. The germline V and J ends were trimmed by 2 bases and 10 bases, with 22 bases remaining between them. CDR3 region: CASSFSSSLLVWSPLHF. The CDR3 region has the DNA TGTGCCAGCAGCTTTTCCTCCTCACTTCTAGTTTGGTCACCCCTCCACTTT.

This clone has just one count. The chain links TRBV2 to TRBJ1-5, with D tentatively TRBD1 (5 bases). Germline V gene lookup returns CDR1 SNHLY and CDR2 FYNNEI. This CDR3 region has 13 residues. Trimming removed 4 bases at V and 7 bases at J, with 11 bases between. The CDR3 DNA reads TGTGCCAGCAGTGGGACATTCAACCAGCCCCAGCATTTT. Its translation: CASSGTFNQPQHF. Full variable domain (outside the CDR3, taken from reference TRBV2 and TRBJ1-5): EPEVTQTPSHQVTQMGQEVILRCVPISNHLYFYWYRQILGQKVEFLVSFYNNEISEKSEIFDDQFSVERPDGSNFTLKIRSTKLEDSAMYFCASSGTFNQPQHFGDGTRLSIL.

The genes are TRBV7-3 and TRBJ2-5, with D possibly being TRBD2 (6 bases). V dropped 2 bases and J dropped 6 bases, with 13 bases sitting between them. The length of the CDR3 is 14 residues. Germline CDR1 is SGHTA and CDR2 is FQGTGA. This CDR3 reads CASSLSLGGQTQYF. In nucleotides, the CDR3 is TGTGCCAGCAGCTTATCTTTGGGGGGACAGACCCAGTACTTC.

V usage is TRBV7-8 and J usage is TRBJ1-6; 7 bases line up with TRBD1. V lost 9 bases and J lost 7; bases outside the gene matches: 6. This CDR3 contains 13 residues. CDR1 SGHVS and CDR2 FQNEAQ come from the germline V gene. The CDR3 DNA follows: TGTGCCAGATCCCCGGACAGGAATTCACCCCTCCACTTT. This translates into CARSPDRNSPLHF.

The CDR3, as DNA: TGTGCCAGCAGCGAGGGGGTAGCGGGGGACCGCTACGAGCAGTACTTC. Translating it yields CASSEGVAGDRYEQYF. The V and J genes are TRBV9 and TRBJ2-7; TRBD2 aligns across 9 bases. CDR3 size: 16 residues. The trim removed 3 bases at V and 3 bases at J, leaving 10 bases unmatched. Looked up from germline, CDR1 is SGDLS and CDR2 is YYNGEE.

The genes are TRBV3-1 (or the pseudogene TRBV3-2) and TRBJ2-2, with D possibly TRBD2 on 5 matching bases. The CDR3 is made up of 17 amino acids. Trimming stripped 7 bases from V and 7 bases from J, with 25 bases between. In germline, CDR1 is LGHDT, CDR2 YNNKEL (reference sequence). CDR3 nucleotides: TGTGCCAGCACACTAAAGGCCCCCGGGGTGATTATCGGGGAGCTGTTTTTT. This gives the protein CASTLKAPGVIIGELFF.

The chain uses TRBV27 and TRBJ2-7; D ambiguous. This CDR3 comprises 14 residues. V lost 5 bases and J lost 2, with 13 bases in between. The germline gives CDR1 MNHEY, CDR2 SMNVEV (reference sequence). This CDR3 reads CASSKDPGPYEQYF. CDR3 nucleotides: TGTGCCAGCAGTAAAGACCCGGGTCCCTACGAGCAGTACTTC.

The gene calls are TRBV5-1 and TRBJ1-4; no clear D. CDR1 is SGHRS and CDR2 is YFSETQ in the germline V gene. This CDR3 has 14 residues. Between the trimmed V and J ends, which lost 4 bases and 5 bases, there was a span of 12 bases. The CDR3 DNA is TGCGCCAGCAGCAACGGGCCTATGAATGAAAAACTGTTTTTT. It encodes CASSNGPMNEKLFF.

In its sample, this clone was seen once. The rearrangement links TRBV5-6 to TRBJ2-1; D not resolved. The CDR3 covers 13 residues. The ends were cut back, 6 bases at V and 0 bases at J, with 7 bases in the middle. Germline-derived CDR1 and CDR2 are SGHDT and YYEEEE. In DNA form, the CDR3 reads TGTGCCAGCACTCTACCCTCCTACAATGAGCAGTTCTTC. This codes for CASTLPSYNEQFF.

The V and J genes are TRBV5-1 and TRBJ2-1, with D tentatively TRBD1 or TRBD2 (5 bases each). The CDR3 is made up of 17 amino acids. Trimming shortened V by 1 base and J by 0 bases, and 14 bases separated the two germline ends. From germline, CDR1 is SGHRS and CDR2 YFSETQ. The CDR3 nucleotides are TGCGCCAGCAGCTTGAACATCGCAGGGAGCTCCTACAATGAGCAGTTCTTC. Encoded protein: CASSLNIAGSSYNEQFF.

The chain is built from TRBV29-1 and TRBJ2-1; 11 bases map to TRBD2. The junction had 4 bases not matched to a gene; V was cut back by 2 bases and J by 4 bases. This CDR3 has 15 residues. Per the germline V gene, CDR1 is SQVTM and CDR2 is ANQGSEA. As DNA, the CDR3 is TGCAGCGTTGAACTGGCTAGCGGGAGGTACAATGAGCAGTTCTTC. Translation: CSVELASGRYNEQFF.

The chain carries TRBV6-2 or TRBV6-3 and TRBJ1-1, with 7 nucleotides matching TRBD1. CDR3 length equals 14 residues. Germline V gene lookup returns CDR1 MNHEY and CDR2 SVGEGT. V gave up 5 bases and J gave up 6 bases; unmatched junction bases: 9. The chain's CDR3 is CASSAHRGPAEAFF. The DNA for the CDR3 is TGTGCCAGCAGTGCCCACAGGGGCCCCGCTGAAGCTTTCTTT.

The chain uses TRBV30 and TRBJ1-6; TRBD1 matches 9 bases. This CDR3 contains 14 residues. Germline V gene lookup returns CDR1 GTSNPN and CDR2 SVGIG (reference sequence). V lost 3 bases and J lost 10; bases outside the gene matches: 7. In nucleotides, the CDR3 is TGTGCCTGGAGAACAGGGGGCTTTGGGTCACCCCTCCACTTT. Translation gives CAWRTGGFGSPLHF. Full variable domain (remainder filled in from reference TRBV30 and TRBJ1-6): SQTIHQWPATLVQPVGSPLSLECTVEGTSNPNLYWYRQAAGRGLQLLFYSVGIGQISSEVPQNLSASRPQDRQFILSSKKLLLSDSGFYLCAWRTGGFGSPLHFGNGTRLTVT.

The rearrangement links TRBV7-8 to TRBJ2-7, with D possibly being TRBD2 (6 bases). The CDR3 totals 16 residues. CDR1 is SGHVS, CDR2 FQNEAQ, per germline. V shed 4 bases and J shed 0 bases, with 16 bases lying between them. The DNA for the CDR3 is TGTGCCAGCAGCTCCGCTAGGGCGGGATACTCCTACGAGCAGTACTTC. Translating it yields CASSSARAGYSYEQYF.

The chain has TRBV27 and TRBJ1-5; D not resolved. From germline, CDR1 is MNHEY and CDR2 SMNVEV (reference sequence). Trimming removed 2 bases from V and 0 bases from J, with 8 bases in between. This CDR3 has 15 amino acids. CDR3 in amino acids: CASSLQFYSNQPQHF. The CDR3 DNA is TGTGCCAGCAGTTTACAATTTTATAGCAATCAGCCCCAGCATTTT.

Points on this clone: With a much larger clone just one base away, this may be a read error. This chain uses TRBV5-1 with TRBJ2-5; D call uncertain. There are 12 residues in the CDR3. The ends were cut back, 0 bases at V and 1 base at J, with 1 base in the middle. Germline CDR1 reads SGHRS; CDR2 reads YFSETQ. The CDR3 loop is CASSLAQETQYF. CDR3 DNA: TGCGCCAGCAGCTTGGCCCAAGAGACCCAGTACTTC.

The chain uses TRBV7-6 and TRBJ2-2, with 10 positions matching TRBD2. The CDR3 loop spans 17 amino acids. V trimming: 0 bases; J trimming: 0 bases; junction bases outside the gene matches: 1. Germline CDR1 reads SGHVS; CDR2 reads FNYEAQ. The CDR3 is CASSLASGGSNTGELFF. The CDR3 bases are TGTGCCAGCAGCTTAGCTAGCGGGGGGTCGAACACCGGGGAGCTGTTTTTT.

The chain uses TRBV6-2 or TRBV6-3 and TRBJ2-7, with TRBD1 matching 7 bases. J was trimmed by 9 bases and V by 4 bases; bases with no gene match: 6. The CDR3 runs 12 residues. The V gene's germline CDR1 is MNHEY and CDR2 SVGEGT. Written as DNA, the CDR3 is TGTGCCAGCAGTTTTACTGGGACAGTGCAGTACTTC. The encoded protein is CASSFTGTVQYF.

The chain employs TRBV3-1 (or the pseudogene TRBV3-2) and TRBJ2-1; D call uncertain. The CDR3 loop spans 12 amino acids. The V gene lost 0 bases and the J gene lost 9 bases, with 6 bases spanning the gap. Germline V CDR1 and CDR2: LGHDT, YNNKEL (reference sequence). CDR3 nucleotides: TGTGCCAGCAGCCAAGAAACGAGTGAGCAGTTCTTC. It specifies CASSQETSEQFF.

The chain uses TRBV7-6 and TRBJ1-6; TRBD1 aligns across 7 bases. CDR3 size: 15 residues. CDR1 SGHVS and CDR2 FNYEAQ come from the germline V gene. Trimming took 3 bases from V and 7 from J; bases not matched to a gene: 6. The CDR3, as DNA: TGTGCCAGCAGCTTGACAGGGCCAAACAATTCACCCCTCCACTTT. This codes for CASSLTGPNNSPLHF.

The gene calls are TRBV28 and TRBJ2-5; D is unclear. This CDR3 is built from 12 residues. Trimming stripped 3 bases from V and 7 bases from J, with 9 bases between. Germline V gene sequence: CDR1 MDHEN, CDR2 SYDVKM. In DNA, the CDR3 is TGTGCCAGCAGTTTCGGCCTAGGGACCCAGTACTTC. Translation: CASSFGLGTQYF.

The chain carries TRBV12-3 or TRBV12-4 and TRBJ2-2, with D possibly matching TRBD1 (5 bases). V was shortened by 5 bases and J by 7 bases, with 11 bases between the two germline ends. This CDR3 region has 13 residues. The CDR3: CASSNLRVGELFF. Written as DNA, the CDR3 is TGTGCCAGCAGTAACCTCAGGGTCGGGGAGCTGTTTTTT.

The chain has TRBV27 and TRBJ2-7, with 9 bases identical to TRBD1. The CDR3 covers 15 residues. Trimming removed 3 bases from V and 2 bases from J; junction bases left unmatched: 5. The germline V gene encodes CDR1 MNHEY and CDR2 SMNVEV (reference sequence). CDR3 protein: CASSLVRDRAYEQYF. DNA of the CDR3: TGTGCCAGCAGTTTGGTCCGGGACAGGGCCTACGAGCAGTACTTC.

The chain employs TRBV28 and TRBJ1-5; D ambiguous. Trimming pared 5 bases from V and 2 bases from J, leaving 7 bases between. This CDR3 has 13 amino acids. CDR1 and CDR2 from the germline V gene are MDHEN and SYDVKM. The CDR3 coding sequence is TGTGCCAGCAGTATGACGGGCAATCAGCCCCAGCATTTT. Translation gives CASSMTGNQPQHF.

The chain uses TRBV15 and TRBJ2-7; 8 bases agree with TRBD1. Germline V lookup: CDR1 LNHNV, CDR2 YYDKDF (reference sequence). This CDR3 comprises 15 residues. The J segment lost 5 bases and the V segment lost 5 bases, leaving 11 bases of the junction unmatched. This CDR3 reads CATSPQTGVINEQYF. For the CDR3, the DNA is TGTGCCACCAGCCCACAGACAGGGGTTATCAACGAGCAGTACTTC.

This chain's CDR3 is CASRPLTGESSPLHF. CDR3 DNA: TGTGCCAGCAGGCCTCTCACAGGAGAGAGTTCACCCCTCCACTTT. This chain uses TRBV28 with TRBJ1-6; D possibly corresponds to TRBD1 (5 bases). The CDR3 runs 15 residues. Germline V gene sequence: CDR1 MDHEN, CDR2 SYDVKM. Trimming stripped 6 bases from V and 9 bases from J, with 18 bases between.

The CDR3 sequence is CASSISPGQGSYGYTF. In DNA, the CDR3 is TGTGCCAGTAGTATCTCGCCGGGACAGGGGTCTTATGGCTACACCTTC. V and J are TRBV19 and TRBJ1-2, with TRBD1 matching over 10 bases. Germline CDR1 LNHDA, CDR2 SQIVND (reference sequence). The length of the CDR3 is 16 residues. Trimming cost V 3 bases and J 5 bases; bases outside gene matches: 9.